This T cell receptor (beta chain) stems from a study of T cells after yellow fever vaccination (dated by TCRdb to the late 2010s). In terms of the full investigation: Libraries from fractions with low cell numbers were prepared with the SMART-Seq v4 Ultra Low Input RNA kit. To follow T-cell clones before and after primary and booster YFV17D yellow fever vaccination, bulk TCR alpha and beta repertoires were sequenced over time. Two healthy male donors, one aged 18 to 30 and one aged 30 to 40 years, made up the cohort. Bulk PBMC replicates and cell subsets were isolated from blood drawn at multiple timepoints before and after both primary and secondary immunization. The paper's findings and limits, for the study overall: Most clones expanded after primary vaccination were re-detected after the booster (almost 97% of CD4 and about 88% of CD8), suggesting broad memory maintenance. A small fraction of clonotypes showed up in both the CD4 and CD8 compartments, probably as a result of convergent recombination. The secondary T-cell response was found to be weaker but faster than the primary response, with a peak reached on day 5 rather than on day 15. Computational filtering was required because FACS-sorted repertoires could contain abundant contaminating clonotypes from the bulk population. The study included only a couple of donors, which limits how far the findings can be generalized.

These reads were obtained on an Illumina NovaSeq 6000. TCR cDNA was synthesized by 5'RACE template switching, which introduced a universal primer site and unique molecular identifiers. cDNA synthesis was primed from both the TCR alpha and TCR beta constant segments. Library amplification involved two PCR steps, and the second step added sample barcodes and sequencing adapters. Sequencing of libraries was performed on Illumina HiSeq 2500 (2x100 bp) or NovaSeq (2x150 bp). As for the authors' bioinformatics: Demultiplexing of reads and collapsing into UMI consensus sequences were performed with MIGEC, and V(D)J alignment was carried out with MiXCR. Using edgeR on replicate PBMC samples, clonotypes were called vaccine-responding if FDR was below 0.01 and the log2 fold change was above 5 up to day 15. Bulk clonotypes were assigned CD4 or CD8 identity according to which sequenced CD4 or CD8 repertoire held them at higher abundance. TCRdb handled the public reads itself, with Q25 trimming in fastp and clone calling in MiXCR, and kept productive beta chains. Under each unique CDR3 protein, matching rows form one entry showing the most common genes and DNA. The V and J calls were determined by TCRdb, not by the authors. Present in this sample are about 310,000 distinct CDR3 sequences, around 4% of which were seen just once. The ten largest clonotypes hold about 20% of the sample.

This clonotype was seen ten or more times. Its antigen remains unidentified. Germline is not matched at one junction end, which may reflect a read error. Per the publication, the treatment or condition label means: live attenuated yellow fever vaccine strain. At each blood-draw timepoint, two biological replicates of bulk PBMCs were obtained. PBMCs were isolated from peripheral blood using a standard Ficoll-Paque protocol. RNA was extracted with TriZol from bulk PBMCs, CD4 and CD8 fractions, and dextramer-positive and dextramer-negative fractions. The sequence came from a man aged 18 to 30 who received the YFV17D yellow fever vaccine. The sequencing used PBMCs, collected on the day of the yellow fever booster vaccination.

The encoded CDR3 is CAWSGGREREF. In nucleotides, the sequence is TGTGCCTGGAGTGGGGGCAGGGAGCGGGAATTC. The chain links TRBV30 with TRBJ2-1, with 7 middle bases fitting TRBD2. The CDR3 numbers 11 residues from cysteine through phenylalanine. Kept here is only the CDR3 DNA, which spans 33 bases and is read in frame from base 1. CDR1 and CDR2 were assigned from the germline V gene (reference sequence) as GTSNPN and SVGIG.